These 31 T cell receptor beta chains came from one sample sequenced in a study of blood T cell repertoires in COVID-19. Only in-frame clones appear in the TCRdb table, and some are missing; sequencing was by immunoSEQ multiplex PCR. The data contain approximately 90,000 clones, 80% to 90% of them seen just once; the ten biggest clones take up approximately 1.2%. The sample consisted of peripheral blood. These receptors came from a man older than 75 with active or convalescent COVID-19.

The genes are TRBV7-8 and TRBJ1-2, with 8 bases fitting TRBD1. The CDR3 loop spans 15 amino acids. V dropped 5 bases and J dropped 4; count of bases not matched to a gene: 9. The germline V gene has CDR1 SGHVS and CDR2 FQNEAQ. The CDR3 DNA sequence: TGTGCCAGCAGCACCTCAGGGGGCCTGGGCTATGGCTACACCTTC. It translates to CASSTSGGLGYGYTF.

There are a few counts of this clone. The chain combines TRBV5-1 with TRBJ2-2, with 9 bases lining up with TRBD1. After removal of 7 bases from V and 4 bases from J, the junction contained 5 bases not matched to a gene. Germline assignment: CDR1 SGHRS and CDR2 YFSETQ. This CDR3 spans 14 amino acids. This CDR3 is CASRTGEVTGELFF. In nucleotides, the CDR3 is TGCGCCAGCCGGACAGGGGAGGTCACCGGGGAGCTGTTTTTT.

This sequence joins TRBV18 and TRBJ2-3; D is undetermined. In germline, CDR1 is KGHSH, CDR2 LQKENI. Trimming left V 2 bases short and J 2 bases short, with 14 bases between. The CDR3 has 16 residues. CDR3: CASSPNGRLNTDTQYF. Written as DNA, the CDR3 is TGTGCCAGCTCACCAAACGGCAGGTTGAACACAGATACGCAGTATTTT.

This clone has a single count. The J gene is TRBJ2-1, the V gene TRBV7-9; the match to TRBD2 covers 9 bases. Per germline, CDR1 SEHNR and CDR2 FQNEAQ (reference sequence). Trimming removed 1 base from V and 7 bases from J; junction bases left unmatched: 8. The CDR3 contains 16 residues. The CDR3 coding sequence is TGTGCCAGCAGCTTAGTCCGGACTAGCGAGAGTAATGAGCAGTTCTTC. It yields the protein CASSLVRTSESNEQFF.

The CDR3 region has the DNA TGTGCCAGCAGAGCGACAGGGGCCGGGGGAATGCAAAACTATGGCTACACCTTC. Its protein product is CASRATGAGGMQNYGYTF. The chain employs TRBV25-1 and TRBJ1-2; 8 nucleotides line up with TRBD1. Trimming at V came to 6 bases and at J to 2 bases, leaving 17 bases not matched to a gene. CDR3 size: 18 residues. Germline V gene lookup returns CDR1 MGHDK and CDR2 SYGVNS.

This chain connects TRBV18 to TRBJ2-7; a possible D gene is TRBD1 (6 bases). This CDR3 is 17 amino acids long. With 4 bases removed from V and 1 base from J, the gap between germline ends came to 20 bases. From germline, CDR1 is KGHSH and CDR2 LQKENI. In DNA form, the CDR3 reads TGTGCCAGCTCACTTCAACAGGGCTGGATGTCTTCCTACGAGCAGTACTTC. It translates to CASSLQQGWMSSYEQYF.

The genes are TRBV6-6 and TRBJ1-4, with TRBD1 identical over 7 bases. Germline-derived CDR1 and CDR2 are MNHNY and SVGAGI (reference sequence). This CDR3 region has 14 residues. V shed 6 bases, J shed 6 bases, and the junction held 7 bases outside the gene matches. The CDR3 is CASRRTGADEKLFF. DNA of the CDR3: TGTGCCAGCAGAAGGACAGGAGCCGATGAAAAACTGTTTTTT.

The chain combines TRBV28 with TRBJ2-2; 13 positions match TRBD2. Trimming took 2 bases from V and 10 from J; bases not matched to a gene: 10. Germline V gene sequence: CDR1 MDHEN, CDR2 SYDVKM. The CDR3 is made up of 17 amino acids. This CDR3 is CASSLIVRTSGRSELFF. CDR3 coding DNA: TGTGCCAGCAGTTTAATCGTACGGACTAGCGGGAGATCGGAGCTGTTTTTT.

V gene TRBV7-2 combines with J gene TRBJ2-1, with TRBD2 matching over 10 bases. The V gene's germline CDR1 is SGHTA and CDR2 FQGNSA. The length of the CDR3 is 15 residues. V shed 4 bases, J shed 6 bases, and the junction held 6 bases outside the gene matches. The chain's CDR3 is CASSYASGRGNEQFF. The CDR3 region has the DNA TGTGCCAGCAGCTACGCTAGCGGGAGAGGCAATGAGCAGTTCTTC.

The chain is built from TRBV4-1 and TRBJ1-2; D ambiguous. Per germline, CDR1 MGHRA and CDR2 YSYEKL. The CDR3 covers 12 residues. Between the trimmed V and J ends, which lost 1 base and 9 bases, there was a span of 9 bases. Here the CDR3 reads CASSQVYGSYTF. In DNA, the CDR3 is TGCGCCAGCAGCCAAGTCTACGGGAGCTACACCTTC.

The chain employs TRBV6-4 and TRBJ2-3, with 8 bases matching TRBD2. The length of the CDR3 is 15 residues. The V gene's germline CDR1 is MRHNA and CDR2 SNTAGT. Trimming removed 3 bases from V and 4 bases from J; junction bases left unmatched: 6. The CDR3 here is CASSESSGFADTQYF. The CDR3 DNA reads TGTGCCAGCAGTGAGTCTAGCGGGTTTGCAGATACGCAGTATTTT.

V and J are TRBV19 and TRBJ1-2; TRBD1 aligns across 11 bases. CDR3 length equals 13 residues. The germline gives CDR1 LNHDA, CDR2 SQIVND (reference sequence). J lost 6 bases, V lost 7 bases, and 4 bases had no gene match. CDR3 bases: TGTGCCAGTACCATGGGACAGGGGGATGGCTACACCTTC. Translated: CASTMGQGDGYTF.

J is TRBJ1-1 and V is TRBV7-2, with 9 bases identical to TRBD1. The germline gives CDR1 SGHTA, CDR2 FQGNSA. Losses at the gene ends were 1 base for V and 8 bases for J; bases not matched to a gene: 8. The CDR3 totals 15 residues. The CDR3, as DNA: TGTGCCAGCAGCTTAGTGGGGAACAGGGGGCGAGAAGCTTTCTTT. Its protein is CASSLVGNRGREAFF.

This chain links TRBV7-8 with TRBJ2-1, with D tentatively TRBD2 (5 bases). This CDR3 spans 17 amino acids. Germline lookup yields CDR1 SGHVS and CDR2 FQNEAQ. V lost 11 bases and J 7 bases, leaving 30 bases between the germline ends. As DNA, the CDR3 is TGTGCCTCCGGAAAGACACATCTAGCCCGAACTGGAAATGAGCAGTTCTTC. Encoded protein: CASGKTHLARTGNEQFF.

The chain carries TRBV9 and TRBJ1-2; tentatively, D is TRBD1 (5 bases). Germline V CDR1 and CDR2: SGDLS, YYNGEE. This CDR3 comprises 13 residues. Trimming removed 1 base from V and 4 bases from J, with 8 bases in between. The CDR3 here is CASSVQGSYGYTF. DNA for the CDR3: TGTGCCAGCAGCGTACAGGGTTCCTATGGCTACACCTTC.

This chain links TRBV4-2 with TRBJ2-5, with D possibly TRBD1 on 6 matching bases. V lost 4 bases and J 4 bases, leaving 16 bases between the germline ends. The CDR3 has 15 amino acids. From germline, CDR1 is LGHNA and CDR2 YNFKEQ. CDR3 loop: CASSRTGNLGETQYF. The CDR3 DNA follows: TGTGCCAGCAGCCGAACAGGGAATTTAGGAGAGACCCAGTACTTC.

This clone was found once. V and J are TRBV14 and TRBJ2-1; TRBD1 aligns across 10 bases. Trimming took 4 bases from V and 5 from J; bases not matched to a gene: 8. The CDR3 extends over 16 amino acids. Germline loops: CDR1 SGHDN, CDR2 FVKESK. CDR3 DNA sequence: TGTGCCAGCAGCCCCCTCGGGACAGGGGTCAACAATGAGCAGTTCTTC. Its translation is CASSPLGTGVNNEQFF.

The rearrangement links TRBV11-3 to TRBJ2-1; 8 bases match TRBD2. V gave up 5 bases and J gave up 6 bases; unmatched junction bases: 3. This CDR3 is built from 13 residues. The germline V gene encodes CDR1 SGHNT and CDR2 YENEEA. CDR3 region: CASSRGTSNEQFF. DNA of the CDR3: TGTGCCAGCAGCCGTGGGACTAGCAATGAGCAGTTCTTC. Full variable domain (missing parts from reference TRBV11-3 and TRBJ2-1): EAGVVQSPRYKIIEKKQPVAFWCNPISGHNTLYWYLQNLGQGPELLIRYENEEAVDDSQLPKDRFSAERLKGVDSTLKIQPAELGDSAVYLCASSRGTSNEQFFGPGTRLTVL.

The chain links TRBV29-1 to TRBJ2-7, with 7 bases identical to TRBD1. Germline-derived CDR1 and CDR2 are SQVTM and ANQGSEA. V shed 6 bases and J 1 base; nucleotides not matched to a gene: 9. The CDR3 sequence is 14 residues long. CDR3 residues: CSVLYRDRSYEQYF. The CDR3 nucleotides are TGCAGCGTCCTTTACCGGGACAGATCCTACGAGCAGTACTTC.

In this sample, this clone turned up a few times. CDR3 nucleotide sequence: TGTGCCAGCACCGAGGGGGGGGCGAGGGTTCAGCCCCAGCATTTT. This gives the protein CASTEGGARVQPQHF. The chain carries TRBV2 and TRBJ1-5, with D maybe TRBD1 (6 bases). Germline V gene lookup returns CDR1 SNHLY and CDR2 FYNNEI. Between the trimmed V and J ends, which lost 7 bases and 6 bases, there was a span of 19 bases. The CDR3 covers 15 residues.

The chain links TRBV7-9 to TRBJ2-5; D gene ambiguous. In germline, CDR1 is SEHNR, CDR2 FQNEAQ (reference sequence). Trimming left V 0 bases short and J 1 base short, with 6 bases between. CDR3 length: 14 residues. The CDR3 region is CASSLAGSQETQYF. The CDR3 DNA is TGTGCCAGCAGCTTAGCTGGCAGCCAAGAGACCCAGTACTTC.

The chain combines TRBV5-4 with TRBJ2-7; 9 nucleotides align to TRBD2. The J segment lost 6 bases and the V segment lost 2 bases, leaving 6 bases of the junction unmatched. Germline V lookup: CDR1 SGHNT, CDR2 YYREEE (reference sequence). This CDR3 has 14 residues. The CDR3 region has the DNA TGTGCCAGCAGCTTCTCCGGGACTAGCCGCGAGCAGTACTTC. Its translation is CASSFSGTSREQYF.

CDR3 coding DNA: TGTGCCAGCAGCCCCGGGACAGGAGTTTTGCCCCAGCATTTT. Translated: CASSPGTGVLPQHF. The genes are TRBV9 and TRBJ1-5, with TRBD1 matching 8 bases. This CDR3 spans 14 amino acids. CDR1 is SGDLS, CDR2 YYNGEE, per germline. V was pared by 4 bases and J by 9 bases, with 9 bases of the junction left unmatched.

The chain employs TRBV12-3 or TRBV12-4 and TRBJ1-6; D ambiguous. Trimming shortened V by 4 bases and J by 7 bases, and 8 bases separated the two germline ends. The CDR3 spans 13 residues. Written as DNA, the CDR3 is TGTGCCAGCAGTTCGTACACGAATTCACCCCTCCACTTT. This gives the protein CASSSYTNSPLHF.

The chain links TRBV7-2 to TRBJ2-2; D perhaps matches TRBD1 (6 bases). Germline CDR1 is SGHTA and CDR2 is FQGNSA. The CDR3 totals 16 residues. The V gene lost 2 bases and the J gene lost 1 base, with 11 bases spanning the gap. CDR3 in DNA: TGTGCCAGCAGCTTATATGCAGGGGAGAACACCGGGGAGCTGTTTTTT. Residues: CASSLYAGENTGELFF. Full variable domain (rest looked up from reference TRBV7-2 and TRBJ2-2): GAGVSQSPSNKVTEKGKDVELRCDPISGHTALYWYRQSLGQGLEFLIYFQGNSAPDKSGLPSDRFSAERTGGSVSTLTIQRTQQEDSAVYLCASSLYAGENTGELFFGEGSRLTVL.

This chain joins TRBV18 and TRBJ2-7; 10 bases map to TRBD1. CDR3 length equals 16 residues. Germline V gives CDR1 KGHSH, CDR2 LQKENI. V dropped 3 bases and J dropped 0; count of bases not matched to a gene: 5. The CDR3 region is CASSPDRGRGSYEQYF. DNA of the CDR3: TGTGCCAGCTCACCGGACAGGGGGAGGGGCTCCTACGAGCAGTACTTC. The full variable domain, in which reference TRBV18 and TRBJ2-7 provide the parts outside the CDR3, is NAGVMQNPRHLVRRRGQEARLRCSPMKGHSHVYWYRQLPEEGLKFMVYLQKENIIDESGMPKERFSAEFPKEGPSILRIQQVVRGDSAAYFCASSPDRGRGSYEQYFGPGTRLTVT.

Here the CDR3 reads CAISSSGRAEVSYEQYF. The CDR3 nucleotides read TGTGCCATCTCGTCCAGCGGGAGGGCCGAGGTGTCCTACGAGCAGTACTTC. The chain has TRBV10-3 and TRBJ2-7; 10 bases are shared with TRBD2. The length of the CDR3 is 17 residues. Germline trimming cut 8 bases from V and 1 base from J; bases unmatched to any gene: 14. Germline-derived CDR1 and CDR2 are ENHRY and SYGVKD.

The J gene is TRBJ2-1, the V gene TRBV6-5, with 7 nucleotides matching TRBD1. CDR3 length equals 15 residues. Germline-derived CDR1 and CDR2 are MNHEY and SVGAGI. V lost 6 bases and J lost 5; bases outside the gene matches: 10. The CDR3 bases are TGTGCCAGCAGACACATAACGGGACAGAACAATGAGCAGTTCTTC. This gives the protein CASRHITGQNNEQFF.

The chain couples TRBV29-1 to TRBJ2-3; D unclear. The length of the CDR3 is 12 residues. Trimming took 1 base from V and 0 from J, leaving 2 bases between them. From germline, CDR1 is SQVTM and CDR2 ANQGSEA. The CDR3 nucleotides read TGCAGCGTTGAAGCTAGCACAGATACGCAGTATTTT. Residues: CSVEASTDTQYF.

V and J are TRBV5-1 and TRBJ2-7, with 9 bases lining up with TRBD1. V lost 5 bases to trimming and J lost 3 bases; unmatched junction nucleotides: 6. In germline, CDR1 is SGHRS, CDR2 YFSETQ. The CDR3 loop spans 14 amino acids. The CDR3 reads CASSYPGQGYEQYF. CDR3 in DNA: TGCGCCAGCAGTTATCCGGGACAGGGCTACGAGCAGTACTTC.

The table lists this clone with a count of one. The CDR3 DNA sequence: TGTGCCAGCAGTGAATACGGACAAGGGGATGAGCAGTTCTTC. Amino acid sequence: CASSEYGQGDEQFF. The chain employs TRBV6-1 and TRBJ2-1; possibly TRBD1 for D (5 bases). This CDR3 has 14 residues. Between the trimmed V and J ends, which lost 2 bases and 8 bases, there was a span of 13 bases. CDR1 is MNHNS, CDR2 SASEGT, per germline.